These T cell receptor beta chains were read from a single sample in a study of blood T cells in healthy people across ages. From the 5' RACE reads, TCRdb called clonotypes with MiXCR, one entry per CDR3 protein. The sample records some 860,000 distinct CDR3 sequences, roughly three fifths being singletons. The sample comprised blood. Receptors were obtained from a man aged 35 to 55 in good health. The CDR3 runs from the conserved cysteine through the conserved F or W. A D gene is named only where the DNA matches it firmly. Clone size is not always given. Where it is, it says once, few, many or a class for expanded clones.

d_call: TRBD1; j_call: TRBJ2-1; clone_size: NA; v_call: TRBV5-1; cdr3_aa: CASRLGDRANEQFF; cdr3_nt: TGCGCCAGCAGATTGGGGGACAGGGCCAATGAGCAGTTCTTC
d_call: NA; j_call: TRBJ1-2; clone_size: NA; v_call: TRBV4-3; cdr3_aa: CASSRQSGDYGYTF; cdr3_nt: TGCGCCAGCAGCCGACAGTCCGGGGACTATGGCTACACCTTC
d_call: NA; j_call: TRBJ2-7; clone_size: few; v_call: TRBV7-2; cdr3_aa: CASSPGSNYEQYF; cdr3_nt: TGTGCCAGCTCCCCGGGCAGCAACTACGAGCAGTACTTC
d_call: NA; j_call: TRBJ2-3; clone_size: NA; v_call: TRBV27; cdr3_aa: CASSSRLIRGASTDTQYF; cdr3_nt: TGTGCCAGCAGTTCCCGCCTCATTAGGGGGGCTAGCACAGATACGCAGTATTTT
d_call: NA; j_call: TRBJ2-3; clone_size: NA; v_call: TRBV30; cdr3_aa: CAWRRQGLTDTQYF; cdr3_nt: TGTGCCTGGAGAAGACAGGGACTTACAGATACGCAGTATTTT
d_call: TRBD1; j_call: TRBJ2-4; clone_size: many; v_call: TRBV29-1; cdr3_aa: CSVGDRDENIQYF; cdr3_nt: TGCAGCGTCGGGGACAGGGACGAAAACATTCAGTACTTC
d_call: NA; j_call: TRBJ1-4; clone_size: NA; v_call: TRBV6-6; cdr3_aa: CASTVRVNEKLFF; cdr3_nt: TGTGCCAGCACGGTCAGAGTAAATGAAAAACTGTTTTTT
d_call: NA; j_call: TRBJ1-5; clone_size: NA; v_call: TRBV2; cdr3_aa: CASRRADYSNQPQHF; cdr3_nt: TGTGCCAGCAGGAGGGCGGATTATAGCAATCAGCCCCAGCATTTT
d_call: NA; j_call: TRBJ2-5; clone_size: once; v_call: TRBV3-1; cdr3_aa: CASSLWNYEQYF; cdr3_nt: TGTGCCAGCAGCCTCTGGAACTATGAGCAGTACTTC
d_call: NA; j_call: TRBJ2-5; clone_size: NA; v_call: TRBV30; cdr3_aa: CAWSPGVAQYF; cdr3_nt: TGTGCCTGGAGTCCAGGGGTAGCCCAGTACTTC
d_call: NA; j_call: TRBJ1-4; clone_size: NA; v_call: TRBV7-9; cdr3_aa: CASSLSVGSEKLFF; cdr3_nt: TGTGCCAGCAGCTTATCCGTGGGCAGTGAAAAACTGTTTTTT
d_call: NA; j_call: TRBJ2-1; clone_size: NA; v_call: TRBV15; cdr3_aa: CATSRDRAGNNEQFF; cdr3_nt: TGTGCCACCAGCAGAGATAGGGCCGGAAACAATGAGCAGTTCTTC
d_call: TRBD2; j_call: TRBJ2-7; clone_size: few; v_call: TRBV6-6; cdr3_aa: CASSSEGLAYEQYF; cdr3_nt: TGTGCCAGCAGTTCCGAGGGACTAGCTTACGAGCAGTACTTC
d_call: NA; j_call: TRBJ2-1; clone_size: NA; v_call: TRBV6-6; cdr3_aa: CASNPDRYNEQFF; cdr3_nt: TGTGCCAGCAACCCCGACAGATACAATGAGCAGTTCTTC
d_call: NA; j_call: TRBJ2-1; clone_size: NA; v_call: TRBV3-1; cdr3_aa: CASSQVRGARFF; cdr3_nt: TGTGCCAGCAGCCAAGTTCGGGGGGCGCGGTTCTTC
d_call: NA; j_call: TRBJ2-3; clone_size: few; v_call: TRBV5-1; cdr3_aa: CASSPQHTDTQYF; cdr3_nt: TGCGCCAGCAGCCCGCAGCACACAGATACGCAGTATTTT
d_call: NA; j_call: TRBJ2-3; clone_size: NA; v_call: TRBV10-3; cdr3_aa: CAITEQGRVDTQYF; cdr3_nt: TGTGCCATCACCGAGCAGGGGCGGGTAGATACGCAGTATTTT
d_call: TRBD1; j_call: TRBJ2-4; clone_size: NA; v_call: TRBV6-5; cdr3_aa: CASILDRGGNIQYF; cdr3_nt: TGTGCCAGCATTTTAGACAGGGGAGGAAACATTCAGTACTTC
d_call: TRBD1; j_call: TRBJ1-2; clone_size: NA; v_call: TRBV7-3; cdr3_aa: CASGTGVNPNYGYTF; cdr3_nt: TGTGCCAGCGGGACAGGGGTGAATCCTAACTATGGCTACACCTTC
d_call: NA; j_call: TRBJ2-3; clone_size: NA; v_call: TRBV21-1; cdr3_aa: CAGSNPGDRKDTQYF; cdr3_nt: TGTGCCGGCAGCAACCCAGGGGACAGAAAGGATACGCAGTATTTT
d_call: NA; j_call: TRBJ2-1; clone_size: NA; v_call: TRBV9; cdr3_aa: CASGVGNSEQFF; cdr3_nt: TGTGCCAGCGGCGTAGGGAATAGTGAGCAGTTCTTC
d_call: TRBD2; j_call: TRBJ2-5; clone_size: few; v_call: TRBV29-1; cdr3_aa: CSVVGLAGETQYF; cdr3_nt: TGCAGCGTTGTAGGACTAGCGGGAGAGACCCAGTACTTC
d_call: NA; j_call: TRBJ2-3; clone_size: NA; v_call: TRBV27; cdr3_aa: CASRWDPNTQYF; cdr3_nt: TGTGCCAGCAGGTGGGATCCAAATACGCAGTATTTT
d_call: TRBD2; j_call: TRBJ2-3; clone_size: once; v_call: TRBV9; cdr3_aa: CASSVLDSGGAPSTDTQYF; cdr3_nt: TGTGCCAGCAGCGTATTGGACAGCGGGGGGGCTCCAAGCACAGATACGCAGTATTTT
d_call: TRBD1; j_call: TRBJ1-1; clone_size: NA; v_call: TRBV11-2; cdr3_aa: CASSLDRQGVLIEAFF; cdr3_nt: TGTGCCAGCAGCTTAGATAGACAGGGGGTCCTAATTGAAGCTTTCTTT
d_call: NA; j_call: TRBJ1-1; clone_size: many; v_call: TRBV7-9; cdr3_aa: CASSLDLGTVAFF; cdr3_nt: TGTGCCAGCAGCTTAGATTTAGGTACCGTTGCTTTCTTT
d_call: TRBD1; j_call: TRBJ2-6; clone_size: NA; v_call: TRBV10-3; cdr3_aa: CAISDLRTGGSSEGANVLTF; cdr3_nt: TGTGCCATCAGTGACCTTCGGACAGGGGGTTCTTCGGAAGGGGCCAACGTCCTGACTTTC
d_call: NA; j_call: TRBJ1-2; clone_size: NA; v_call: TRBV3-1; cdr3_aa: CASSPVEGGDRGYTF; cdr3_nt: TGTGCCAGCAGCCCCGTTGAGGGGGGCGACCGAGGCTACACCTTC
d_call: NA; j_call: TRBJ2-6; clone_size: NA; v_call: TRBV28; cdr3_aa: CASSFFGVSGANVLTF; cdr3_nt: TGTGCCAGCAGTTTTTTCGGGGTCTCTGGGGCCAACGTCCTGACTTTC
d_call: TRBD1; j_call: TRBJ2-5; clone_size: few; v_call: TRBV20-1; cdr3_aa: CSRTGGETQYF; cdr3_nt: TGCAGTCGAACAGGGGGGGAGACCCAGTACTTC
d_call: TRBD1; j_call: TRBJ2-5; clone_size: NA; v_call: TRBV6-5; cdr3_aa: CASSWTGGGETQYF; cdr3_nt: TGTGCCAGCAGTTGGACAGGGGGTGGGGAGACCCAGTACTTC
d_call: TRBD2; j_call: TRBJ2-3; clone_size: few; v_call: TRBV2; cdr3_aa: CASSEMSLAATSDTQYF; cdr3_nt: TGTGCCAGCAGTGAAATGTCGCTAGCGGCTACCTCAGATACGCAGTATTTT
d_call: TRBD1; j_call: TRBJ2-1; clone_size: NA; v_call: TRBV12-3/TRBV12-4; cdr3_aa: CASSPSYRGGEQFF; cdr3_nt: TGTGCCAGCAGTCCATCGTACAGGGGCGGCGAGCAGTTCTTC
d_call: TRBD2; j_call: TRBJ2-3; clone_size: few; v_call: TRBV27; cdr3_aa: CASSLGFSSGRAPDTQYF; cdr3_nt: TGTGCCAGCAGTTTAGGTTTCTCTAGCGGGAGGGCCCCAGATACGCAGTATTTT
d_call: TRBD1; j_call: TRBJ2-5; clone_size: few; v_call: TRBV3-1; cdr3_aa: CASSQVLGQGQETQYF; cdr3_nt: TGTGCCAGCAGCCAAGTACTCGGACAGGGTCAAGAGACCCAGTACTTC
d_call: NA; j_call: TRBJ1-1; clone_size: many; v_call: TRBV6-4; cdr3_aa: CASSDGITEAFF; cdr3_nt: TGTGCCAGCAGTGACGGGATTACTGAAGCTTTCTTT
d_call: NA; j_call: TRBJ2-7; clone_size: NA; v_call: TRBV29-1; cdr3_aa: CSAGGGTSEQYF; cdr3_nt: TGCAGCGCTGGGGGCGGGACCAGCGAGCAGTACTTC
d_call: NA; j_call: TRBJ2-3; clone_size: few; v_call: TRBV24-1; cdr3_aa: CATAPQGTDTQYF; cdr3_nt: TGTGCCACCGCACCCCAGGGCACAGATACGCAGTATTTT
d_call: NA; j_call: TRBJ2-6; clone_size: NA; v_call: TRBV7-3; cdr3_aa: CASSLRGHGAGANVLTF; cdr3_nt: TGTGCCAGCAGCTTAAGGGGTCACGGGGCTGGGGCCAACGTCCTGACTTTC
d_call: NA; j_call: TRBJ1-2; clone_size: NA; v_call: TRBV27; cdr3_aa: CASSTYPDRPSGYTF; cdr3_nt: TGTGCCAGCAGTACCTACCCAGACAGACCATCCGGCTACACCTTC
d_call: NA; j_call: TRBJ2-1; clone_size: few; v_call: TRBV7-2; cdr3_aa: CASSRTQTYNEQFF; cdr3_nt: TGTGCCAGCAGCCGGACGCAAACCTACAATGAGCAGTTCTTC
d_call: NA; j_call: TRBJ1-5; clone_size: few; v_call: TRBV6-2/TRBV6-3; cdr3_aa: CASTSGTQPQHF; cdr3_nt: TGTGCCAGTACTTCAGGGACTCAGCCCCAGCATTTT
d_call: TRBD1; j_call: TRBJ1-2; clone_size: NA; v_call: TRBV15; cdr3_aa: CATSRGIGTGSSSTF; cdr3_nt: TGTGCCACCAGCAGAGGAATTGGGACAGGGTCAAGTTCCACCTTC
d_call: NA; j_call: TRBJ1-4; clone_size: NA; v_call: TRBV7-2; cdr3_aa: CASSMGGAATNEKLFF; cdr3_nt: TGTGCCAGCAGTATGGGAGGGGCTGCAACTAATGAAAAACTGTTTTTT
d_call: NA; j_call: TRBJ2-7; clone_size: few; v_call: TRBV10-3; cdr3_aa: CAISPSDSYEQYF; cdr3_nt: TGTGCCATCAGTCCTTCCGACAGTTACGAGCAGTACTTC
d_call: NA; j_call: TRBJ1-6; clone_size: NA; v_call: TRBV7-2; cdr3_aa: CASSQQVNSPLHF; cdr3_nt: TGTGCCAGCAGCCAACAGGTTAATTCACCCCTCCACTTT
d_call: NA; j_call: TRBJ2-5; clone_size: once; v_call: TRBV7-2; cdr3_aa: CASSSNIANIEETQYF; cdr3_nt: TGTGCCAGCAGCTCGAACATCGCCAACATCGAAGAGACCCAGTACTTC
d_call: NA; j_call: TRBJ2-6; clone_size: NA; v_call: TRBV28; cdr3_aa: CASIGGSSSGANVLTF; cdr3_nt: TGTGCCAGCATTGGAGGATCTAGCTCTGGGGCCAACGTCCTGACTTTC
d_call: TRBD2; j_call: TRBJ2-1; clone_size: NA; v_call: TRBV20-1; cdr3_aa: CSAQIPSGGPMWEQFF; cdr3_nt: TGCAGTGCCCAAATTCCTAGCGGGGGGCCAATGTGGGAGCAGTTCTTC
d_call: NA; j_call: TRBJ2-1; clone_size: NA; v_call: TRBV3-1; cdr3_aa: CASSQDPREQFF; cdr3_nt: TGTGCCAGCAGCCAAGACCCTAGAGAGCAGTTCTTC
d_call: NA; j_call: TRBJ2-7; clone_size: NA; v_call: TRBV20-1; cdr3_aa: CSGGGSFYEQYF; cdr3_nt: TGCAGTGGGGGTGGGAGTTTCTACGAGCAGTACTTC
d_call: NA; j_call: TRBJ2-1; clone_size: NA; v_call: TRBV5-1; cdr3_aa: CASSFGGQRYNEQFF; cdr3_nt: TGCGCCAGCAGCTTTGGAGGCCAGCGTTACAATGAGCAGTTCTTC
d_call: TRBD1; j_call: TRBJ2-1; clone_size: few; v_call: TRBV28; cdr3_aa: CASSSGQGNYNEQFF; cdr3_nt: TGTGCCAGCAGTTCGGGACAGGGCAACTACAATGAGCAGTTCTTC
d_call: NA; j_call: TRBJ2-6; clone_size: NA; v_call: TRBV7-8; cdr3_aa: CASSLTGLVVRSGANVLTF; cdr3_nt: TGTGCCAGCAGCTTAACAGGGCTAGTTGTACGCTCTGGGGCCAACGTCCTGACTTTC
d_call: TRBD1; j_call: TRBJ1-2; clone_size: few; v_call: TRBV29-1; cdr3_aa: CSVPGQANYGYTF; cdr3_nt: TGCAGCGTCCCTGGACAGGCTAACTATGGCTACACCTTC
d_call: NA; j_call: TRBJ2-5; clone_size: NA; v_call: TRBV7-8; cdr3_aa: CASSSIPGQQETQYF; cdr3_nt: TGTGCCAGCAGCTCCATTCCGGGACAACAAGAGACCCAGTACTTC
d_call: NA; j_call: TRBJ2-1; clone_size: few; v_call: TRBV29-1; cdr3_aa: CSVEDRVEGGHNEQFF; cdr3_nt: TGCAGCGTTGAAGATCGTGTTGAGGGGGGACACAATGAGCAGTTCTTC